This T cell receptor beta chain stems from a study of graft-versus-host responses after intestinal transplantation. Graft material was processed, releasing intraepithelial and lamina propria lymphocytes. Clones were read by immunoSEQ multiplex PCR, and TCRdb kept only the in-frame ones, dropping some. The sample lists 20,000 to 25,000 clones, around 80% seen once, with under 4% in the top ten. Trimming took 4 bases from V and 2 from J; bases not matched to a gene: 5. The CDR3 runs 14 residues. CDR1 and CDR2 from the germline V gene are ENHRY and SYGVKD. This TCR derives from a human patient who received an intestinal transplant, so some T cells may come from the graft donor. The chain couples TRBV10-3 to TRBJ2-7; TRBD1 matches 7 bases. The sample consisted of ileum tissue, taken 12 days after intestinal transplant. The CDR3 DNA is TGTGCCATCAGTGGGACAGGTTATCCCTACGAGCAGTACTTC. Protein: CAISGTGYPYEQYF.